This T cell receptor (beta chain) came from a study of cytomegalovirus exposure and HLA in healthy donors. Study-wide points: First-cohort TCR clusters tended to co-occur in the 130 or so validation repertoires, a later analysis found. In vitro work confirmed that three CMV-associated chains recognize CMV antigens.

Remarks on this clone: What it binds is unknown.

CDR3 length: 15 residues. Losses at the gene ends were 8 bases for V and 1 base for J; bases not matched to a gene: 10. In germline, CDR1 is MNHEY, CDR2 SVGAGI. Repertoires were generated with immunoSEQ multiplex PCR, while TCRdb's copy carries only in-frame clones and drops some. The sample carries 150,000 to 200,000 clones, approximately 81% recorded once. Sequenced input: PBMCs. This TCR derives from a man younger than 35 in good health and CMV-seropositive. This chain links TRBV6-5 with TRBJ2-7; 8 bases line up with TRBD1. The CDR3 here is CASGGWTGKSYEQYF. The CDR3 bases are TGTGCCAGCGGGGGTTGGACAGGGAAATCCTACGAGCAGTACTTC.